Presented here are 13 T cell receptor beta chains from one specimen sequenced in a study of Graves' ophthalmopathy and Graves' hyperthyroidism. RNA transcripts served as template for amplifying TCR beta CDR3 sequences. First-round RT-PCR relied on HTBI primers, and a second-round multiplex PCR came next. TCRdb called the multiplex PCR reads again in MiXCR, with one record for every CDR3 protein. Here the sample spans 150,000 to 200,000 distinct CDR3 sequences, 37% being singletons. What was sequenced was peripheral blood. Every receptor here comes from a woman in her forties with Graves' ophthalmopathy.

At least ten counts were recorded for this clonotype. The genes are TRBV12-3 or TRBV12-4 and TRBJ1-5, with a weak D call TRBD1 (6 bases). CDR3 size: 14 residues. With 3 bases removed from V and 1 base from J, the gap between germline ends came to 7 bases. The CDR3 sequence: CASSFGQSNQPQHF. DNA of the CDR3: TGTGCCAGCAGTTTTGGACAGAGCAATCAGCCCCAGCATTTT.

This clonotype was detected once. The chain joins TRBV4-2 to TRBJ1-1; D not certain. The V gene's germline CDR1 is LGHNA and CDR2 YNFKEQ. The V end was cut by 0 bases, the J end by 11 bases, with 16 bases between. The CDR3 sequence is 14 residues long. CDR3 loop: CASSQDLGRLHAFF. The CDR3 nucleotides are TGTGCCAGCAGCCAAGATTTGGGTCGGCTGCACGCTTTCTTT.

The J gene is TRBJ1-5, the V gene TRBV29-1; D is perhaps TRBD1 (6 bases). Per germline, CDR1 SQVTM and CDR2 ANQGSEA. This CDR3 has 12 residues. V lost 7 bases, J lost 1 base, and 8 bases lay in between. In DNA, the CDR3 is TGCAGCGCCGGACAGAGCAATCAGCCCCAGCATTTT. Translating gives CSAGQSNQPQHF.

Ten or more counts support this clonotype. V is TRBV11-2 and J is TRBJ2-2; 12 nucleotides line up with TRBD2. J gave up 4 bases and V 6 bases, and 9 bases lay outside the gene matches. Per germline, CDR1 SGHAT and CDR2 FQNNGV. The CDR3 runs 17 residues. CDR3 nucleotide sequence: TGTGCCAGCAGGACCCCCGGACTAGCGGGACCCACCGGGGAGCTGTTTTTT. Its protein product is CASRTPGLAGPTGELFF.

J is TRBJ2-7 and V is TRBV6-2 or TRBV6-3, with TRBD1 matching over 7 bases. CDR3 length: 14 residues. The germline V gene has CDR1 MNHEY and CDR2 SVGEGT. V was clipped by 5 bases and J by 6 bases; unmatched bases: 10. CDR3 nucleotides: TGTGCCAGCAGTGCCCCTAACAGGGGTGGCGAGCAGTACTTC. Protein: CASSAPNRGGEQYF.

The rearrangement uses TRBV12-3 or TRBV12-4 and TRBJ2-2; D is undetermined. Trimming left V 10 bases short and J 5 bases short, with 11 bases between. The CDR3 covers 12 residues. The CDR3 protein is CANTRRTGELFF. Here the CDR3 DNA reads TGTGCCAACACGAGGCGGACCGGGGAGCTGTTTTTT.

This clonotype was recorded many times. V usage is TRBV27 and J usage is TRBJ2-7, with 8 bases lining up with TRBD1. CDR3 length: 15 amino acids. J was trimmed by 0 bases and V by 6 bases; bases with no gene match: 7. Germline-derived CDR1 and CDR2 are MNHEY and SMNVEV (reference sequence). CDR3 amino acids: CASRLQGEGSYEQYF. DNA of the CDR3: TGTGCCAGCAGGCTACAGGGGGAAGGCTCCTACGAGCAGTACTTC.

This clonotype was counted many times. This chain connects TRBV7-8 to TRBJ1-2, with 9 nucleotides matching TRBD1. Trimming took 5 bases from V and 8 from J; bases not matched to a gene: 18. Germline assignment: CDR1 SGHVS and CDR2 FQNEAQ. The CDR3 contains 17 residues. In nucleotides, the CDR3 is TGTGCCAGCAGCCCTTCCCGCTCGGGACAGGGATTAAGAGGCTACACCTTC. Protein product: CASSPSRSGQGLRGYTF.

This clonotype is categorized as medium-sized. The chain has TRBV6-1 and TRBJ1-5; TRBD1 matches 10 bases. Germline values: CDR1 MNHNS, CDR2 SASEGT. Trimming cost V 0 bases and J 7 bases; bases outside gene matches: 6. The CDR3 is 16 amino acids. As DNA, the CDR3 is TGTGCCAGCAGTGAAGCTGGGCCGACAGGGGGCCAGCCCCAGCATTTT. Translation: CASSEAGPTGGQPQHF.

This clonotype was seen ten or more times. The rearrangement joins TRBV9 to TRBJ1-1, with TRBD1 matching over 9 bases. J lost 4 bases, V lost 4 bases, and 8 bases had no gene match. Germline loops: CDR1 SGDLS, CDR2 YYNGEE. This CDR3 is built from 15 residues. CDR3 DNA sequence: TGTGCCAGCAGCTCGTGGACAGGGGAAGGCACTGAAGCTTTCTTT. This sequence encodes CASSSWTGEGTEAFF.

This clonotype was seen just once. This sequence joins TRBV7-2 and TRBJ2-5; 13 bases agree with TRBD2. V lost 5 bases, J lost 4 bases, and 4 bases stayed unmatched. Looked up from germline, CDR1 is SGHTA and CDR2 is FQGNSA. CDR3 length equals 15 residues. The CDR3 DNA sequence: TGTGCCAGCAGCGGCGGACTAGCGGGAGTAGAGACCCAGTACTTC. Encoded protein: CASSGGLAGVETQYF.

This clonotype was seen at least ten times. The genes are TRBV6-1 and TRBJ1-2, with a tentative D call TRBD1 (6 bases). Germline V gene data show CDR1 as MNHNS and CDR2 as SASEGT. V was cut by 3 bases and J by 7 bases, with 12 bases left in between. This CDR3 contains 13 residues. CDR3 protein: CASSDRGIGGYTF. The CDR3 coding sequence is TGTGCCAGCAGTGACAGGGGAATCGGTGGCTACACCTTC.

This clonotype has a count of ten or more. The chain uses TRBV6-5 and TRBJ2-7; possible D gene TRBD1, 5 bases. The CDR3 loop spans 12 amino acids. V was cut by 9 bases and J by 4 bases, with 13 bases left in between. Germline values: CDR1 MNHEY, CDR2 SVGAGI. CDR3 residues: CASLNQGYEQYF. The DNA for the CDR3 is TGTGCCAGTCTAAACCAGGGTTACGAGCAGTACTTC.